This TCR beta chain was retrieved from a study of Ad26.COV2.S vaccination and SARS-CoV-2 variants. The assay was immunoSEQ multiplex PCR, and TCRdb's table has in-frame clones only and misses some. The table has about 350,000 clones, about 88% seen once. Treatment described: some 20 received Ad26.COV2.S at low or high dose, single or two shots; 5 received placebo; per-sample allocation not given. Day 63 after the first injection of vaccine or placebo was the sampling time. Immunization relied on an Ad26 vector, which expressed Wuhan-strain SARS-CoV-2 spike. V lost 3 bases to trimming and J lost 3 bases, with 5 bases between them. This CDR3 has 12 residues.

The sequence came from a person aged 18-65 years who received the Ad26.COV2.S COVID-19 vaccine or a placebo. This chain links TRBV12-3 or TRBV12-4 with TRBJ2-5, with D unclear. Source: peripheral blood, taken in a trial of Ad26.COV2.S vaccine versus placebo. The CDR3 loop is CASSFLKETQYF. The CDR3 bases are TGTGCCAGCAGTTTTCTGAAAGAGACCCAGTACTTC.